This T cell receptor beta chain derives from a study of shared clonotypes between healthy human individuals. Study results and limitations: The sole specimen, blood, was sampled, and tissue repertoires likely differ. Clonotype sharing across several donors was observed for 4% to 5.5% of naive CD4 clonotypes.

Profiling relied on immunoSEQ multiplex PCR, and the TCRdb table lists in-frame clones only, not all of them. The table lists some 2,100,000 clones, approximately 96% of them singletons, with about 0.13% in the top ten. Deletions cut 2 bases from V and 3 bases from J, with 11 bases between. The CDR3 runs 14 residues. Germline CDR1 reads SNHLY; CDR2 reads FYNNEI. This clone was detected only once. No antigen is known for it. Splitting the CD4+ cells yielded a CD45RA+ naive subset and a CD45RA-negative memory subset. The V gene is TRBV2, the J gene TRBJ2-7, with D perhaps matching TRBD1 (6 bases). Material: naive CD4+ T cells sorted from blood. Subset meaning: CD45RA+ positively selected. The source is a man aged 18 to 30 in good health. The CDR3 DNA sequence: TGTGCCAGCAGTGAAAGGGACATGATCTACGAGCAGTACTTC. This encodes CASSERDMIYEQYF.